The T cell receptor beta chain described here comes from a study of OX40 agonist ivuxolimab in advanced cancers. Profiling relied on immunoSEQ multiplex PCR, and the TCRdb table lists in-frame clones only, not all of them. The sample lists roughly 62,000 clones; 84% were seen once. Trimming took 0 bases from V and 3 from J, leaving 12 bases between them. The length of the CDR3 is 15 residues. CDR1 and CDR2 from the germline V gene are MNHEY and SVGAGI. The starting material was CD4+ or CD8+ T cells sorted from blood, obtained in a trial of the OX40 agonist ivuxolimab. The chain links TRBV6-5 to TRBJ2-7; no firm D call. This receptor was taken from an adult with an advanced solid tumor such as melanoma, head and neck, liver or kidney cancer. In DNA form, the CDR3 reads TGTGCCAGCAGTTACTCTTCGGCTGGGATCTACGAGCAGTACTTC. Protein sequence: CASSYSSAGIYEQYF.